This T cell receptor (beta chain) was profiled in a study of T cell responses to AZD1222 COVID-19 vaccine. V was pared by 5 bases and J by 8 bases, with 12 bases between. Germline V gives CDR1 SGHAT, CDR2 FQNNGV. This CDR3 has 13 residues. The method was immunoSEQ multiplex PCR; TCRdb's version includes in-frame clones alone and lacks a portion of them. The sample contains approximately 88,000 clones, 70% to 90% of which appear only once. The chain is built from TRBV11-2 and TRBJ1-4; D gene unclear. This clonotype originated in an adult who received the AZD1222 COVID-19 vaccine. Sequenced material: peripheral blood, taken 28 days after the second AZD1222 dose. CDR3 sequence reads: CASSGVYGEKLFF. CDR3 in DNA: TGTGCCAGCAGCGGAGTTTACGGAGAAAAACTGTTTTTT.